The 11 T cell receptor beta chains presented below share a single source sample, sequenced in a study of T cells after yellow fever vaccination. TCRdb called the 5' RACE reads again in MiXCR, with one record for every CDR3 protein. The repertoire holds 400,000 or so distinct CDR3 sequences, with around 10% as singletons. This sample comprised PBMCs, obtained on the day of the first yellow fever vaccination. These TCRs come from a man between 18 and 35 years old who received the YFV17D yellow fever vaccine.

The V gene is TRBV5-1, the J gene TRBJ1-1; TRBD1 aligns across 9 bases. This CDR3 region has 16 residues. V lost 1 base to trimming and J lost 4 bases; unmatched junction nucleotides: 8. Germline V lookup: CDR1 SGHRS, CDR2 YFSETQ. The CDR3 protein is CASSLIDRGVGTEAFF. The CDR3 DNA reads TGCGCCAGCAGCTTGATAGACAGGGGGGTCGGCACTGAAGCTTTCTTT. The full variable domain, in which reference TRBV5-1 and TRBJ1-1 provide the parts outside the CDR3, is KAGVTQTPRYLIKTRGQQVTLSCSPISGHRSVSWYQQTPGQGLQFLFEYFSETQRNKGNFPGRFSGRQFSNSRSEMNVSTLELGDSALYLCASSLIDRGVGTEAFFGQGTRLTVV.

This clonotype has more than one count but fewer than ten. V is TRBV20-1 and J is TRBJ1-1; 7 bases fit TRBD1. Germline assignment: CDR1 DFQATT and CDR2 SNEGSKA (reference sequence). This CDR3 comprises 12 residues. The V gene end was trimmed by 4 bases and the J gene end by 4 bases; junction bases not matched to a gene: 3. The CDR3 DNA sequence: TGCAGTGCTATAGGACAGGCCACTGAAGCTTTCTTT. Its protein product is CSAIGQATEAFF.

This clonotype was observed a handful of times. The CDR3: CASSLTGTNRGEAFF. DNA for the CDR3: TGTGCCAGCAGTCTTACCGGGACAAACCGTGGTGAAGCTTTCTTT. This sequence joins TRBV27 and TRBJ1-1, with D possibly TRBD1 on 6 matching bases. Trimming cost V 5 bases and J 7 bases, with 20 bases left between them. Germline CDR1 MNHEY, CDR2 SMNVEV (reference sequence). This CDR3 contains 15 residues.

V is TRBV7-9 and J is TRBJ2-5; D tentatively fits TRBD1 or TRBD2 (5 bases each). Looked up from germline, CDR1 is SEHNR and CDR2 is FQNEAQ (reference sequence). V lost 5 bases and J 2 bases, leaving 18 bases between the germline ends. The CDR3 is 16 amino acids. CDR3 sequence: CASSPTGWGKQETQYF. CDR3 coding DNA: TGTGCCAGCAGCCCTACGGGGTGGGGGAAACAAGAGACCCAGTACTTC.

CDR3 nucleotides: TGTGCCAGCAGTAGCGGTGCGGGCGGGGAGCTGTTTTTT. Protein sequence: CASSSGAGGELFF. The chain is built from TRBV3-1 and TRBJ2-2, with a weak D call TRBD2 (6 bases). There are 13 residues in the CDR3. Germline CDR1 reads LGHDT; CDR2 reads YNNKEL (reference sequence). The V and J ends lost 6 bases and 7 bases respectively, with 12 bases between them.

The V and J genes are TRBV7-2 and TRBJ2-6; 7 positions agree with TRBD1. V shed 0 bases, J shed 0 bases, and the junction held 8 bases outside the gene matches. There are 19 residues in the CDR3. CDR1 and CDR2 from the germline V gene are SGHTA and FQGNSA. The CDR3 nucleotides read TGTGCCAGCAGCTTAGCCTATAGGGGGCCGCGCTCTGGGGCCAACGTCCTGACTTTC. Residues: CASSLAYRGPRSGANVLTF.

The V and J genes are TRBV25-1 and TRBJ2-3; the match to TRBD1 covers 7 bases. This CDR3 comprises 15 residues. The germline V gene has CDR1 MGHDK and CDR2 SYGVNS. V shed 8 bases and J 4 bases; nucleotides not matched to a gene: 12. In DNA form, the CDR3 reads TGTGCCAGCTCGACTGACAGGGTGGTCCCAGATACGCAGTATTTT. Protein: CASSTDRVVPDTQYF. Complete variable domain (other parts from reference TRBV25-1 and TRBJ2-3): EADIYQTPRYLVIGTGKKITLECSQTMGHDKMYWYQQDPGMELHLIHYSYGVNSTEKGDLSSESTVSRIRTEHFPLTLESARPSHTSQYLCASSTDRVVPDTQYFGPGTRLTVL.

In its sample, this clonotype was seen a few times. The J gene is TRBJ2-1, the V gene TRBV5-1, with 8 positions matching TRBD1. The CDR3 is 14 amino acids. CDR1 and CDR2 (germline): SGHRS, YFSETQ. Trimming took 4 bases from V and 8 from J; bases not matched to a gene: 8. CDR3 bases: TGCGCCAGCAGCATCGACAGGGGAGGTCATGAGCAGTTCTTC. Translation gives CASSIDRGGHEQFF.

The chain carries TRBV6-5 and TRBJ1-1, with 12 bases identical to TRBD1. The ends lost 2 bases at V and 8 bases at J; junction bases unmatched: 6. There are 15 residues in the CDR3. Germline CDR1 and CDR2: MNHEY and SVGAGI. This CDR3 is CASSYKSGTGGEAFF. CDR3 coding DNA: TGTGCCAGCAGTTACAAGTCGGGGACAGGGGGCGAAGCTTTCTTT.

This chain uses TRBV7-2 with TRBJ2-1; D not certain. The germline gives CDR1 SGHTA, CDR2 FQGNSA. Trimming shortened V by 1 base and J by 0 bases, and 7 bases separated the two germline ends. This CDR3 has 15 amino acids. The CDR3 loop is CASSLDSASYNEQFF. For the CDR3, the DNA is TGTGCCAGCAGCTTAGATTCCGCCTCCTACAATGAGCAGTTCTTC.

Many counts were recorded for this clonotype. The chain carries TRBV5-1 and TRBJ2-5, with D perhaps TRBD1 (6 bases). The CDR3 runs 15 residues. Trimming left V 0 bases short and J 0 bases short, with 9 bases between. Germline values: CDR1 SGHRS, CDR2 YFSETQ. The CDR3 protein is CASSLGGLNQETQYF. The CDR3 DNA is TGCGCCAGCAGCTTGGGGGGGCTCAACCAAGAGACCCAGTACTTC. The complete variable domain, with remaining parts taken from reference TRBV5-1 and TRBJ2-5, reads KAGVTQTPRYLIKTRGQQVTLSCSPISGHRSVSWYQQTPGQGLQFLFEYFSETQRNKGNFPGRFSGRQFSNSRSEMNVSTLELGDSALYLCASSLGGLNQETQYFGPGTRLLVL.